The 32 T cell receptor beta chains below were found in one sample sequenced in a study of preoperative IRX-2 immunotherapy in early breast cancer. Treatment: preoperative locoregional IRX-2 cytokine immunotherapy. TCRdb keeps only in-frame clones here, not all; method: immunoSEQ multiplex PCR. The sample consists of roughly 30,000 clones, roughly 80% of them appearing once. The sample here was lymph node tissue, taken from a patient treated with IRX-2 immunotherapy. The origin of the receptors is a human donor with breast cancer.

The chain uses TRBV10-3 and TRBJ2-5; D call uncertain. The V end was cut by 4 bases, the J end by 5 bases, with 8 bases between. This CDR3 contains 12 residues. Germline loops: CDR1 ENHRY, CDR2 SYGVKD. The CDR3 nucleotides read TGTGCCATCAGTGCCGACGGGGAGACCCAGTACTTC. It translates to CAISADGETQYF.

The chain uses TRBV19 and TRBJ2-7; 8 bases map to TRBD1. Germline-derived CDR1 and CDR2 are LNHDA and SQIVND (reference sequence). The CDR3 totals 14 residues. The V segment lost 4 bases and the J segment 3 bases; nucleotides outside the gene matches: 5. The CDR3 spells CASSTTGDVYEQYF. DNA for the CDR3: TGTGCCAGTAGTACGACAGGGGACGTCTACGAGCAGTACTTC. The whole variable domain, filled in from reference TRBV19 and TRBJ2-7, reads DGGITQSPKYLFRKEGQNVTLSCEQNLNHDAMYWYRQDPGQGLRLIYYSQIVNDFQKGDIAEGYSVSREKKESFPLTVTSAQKNPTAFYLCASSTTGDVYEQYFGPGTRLTVT.

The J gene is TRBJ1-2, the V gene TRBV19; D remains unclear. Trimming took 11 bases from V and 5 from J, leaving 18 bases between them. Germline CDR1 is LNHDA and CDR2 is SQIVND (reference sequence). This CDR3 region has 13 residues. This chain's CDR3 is CAANSYQGYGYTF. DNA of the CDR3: TGTGCCGCAAACTCATACCAAGGGTATGGCTACACCTTC. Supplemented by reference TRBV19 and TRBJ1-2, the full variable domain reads DGGITQSPKYLFRKEGQNVTLSCEQNLNHDAMYWYRQDPGQGLRLIYYSQIVNDFQKGDIAEGYSVSREKKESFPLTVTSAQKNPTAFYLCAANSYQGYGYTFGSGTRLTVV.

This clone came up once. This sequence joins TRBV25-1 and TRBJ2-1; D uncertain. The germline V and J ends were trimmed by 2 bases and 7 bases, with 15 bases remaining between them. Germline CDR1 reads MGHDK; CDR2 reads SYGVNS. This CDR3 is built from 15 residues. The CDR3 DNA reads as TGTGCCAGCAGTGAAATGCCCTCCCCTCGGAATGAGCAGTTCTTC. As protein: CASSEMPSPRNEQFF.

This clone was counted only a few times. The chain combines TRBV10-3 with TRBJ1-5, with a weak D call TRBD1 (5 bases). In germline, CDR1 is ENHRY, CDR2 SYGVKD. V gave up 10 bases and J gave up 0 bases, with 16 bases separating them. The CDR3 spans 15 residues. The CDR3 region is CASQPTADSNQPQHF. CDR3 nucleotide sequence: TGTGCCAGCCAGCCGACAGCGGATAGCAATCAGCCCCAGCATTTT.

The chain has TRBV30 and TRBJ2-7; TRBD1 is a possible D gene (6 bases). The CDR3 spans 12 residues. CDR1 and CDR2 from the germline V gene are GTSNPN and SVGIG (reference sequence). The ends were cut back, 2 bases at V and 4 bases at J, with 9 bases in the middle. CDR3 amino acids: CAWSRQGYEQYF. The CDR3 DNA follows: TGTGCCTGGAGTCGCCAGGGGTACGAGCAGTACTTC.

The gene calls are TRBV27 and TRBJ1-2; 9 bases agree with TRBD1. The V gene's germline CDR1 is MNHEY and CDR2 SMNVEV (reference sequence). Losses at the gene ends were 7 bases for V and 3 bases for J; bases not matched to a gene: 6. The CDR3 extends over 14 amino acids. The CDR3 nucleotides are TGTGCCAGCACCCCGACAGGGGGTTACTATGGCTACACCTTC. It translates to CASTPTGGYYGYTF.

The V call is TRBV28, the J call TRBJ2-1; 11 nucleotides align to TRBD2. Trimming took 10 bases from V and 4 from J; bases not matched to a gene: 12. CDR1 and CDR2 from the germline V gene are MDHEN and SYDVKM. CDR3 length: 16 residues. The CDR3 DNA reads TGTGCCACCCTAAGGAATCTAGCGGGAGGATACAATGAGCAGTTCTTC. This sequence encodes CATLRNLAGGYNEQFF. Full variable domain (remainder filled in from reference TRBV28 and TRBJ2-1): DVKVTQSSRYLVKRTGEKVFLECVQDMDHENMFWYRQDPGLGLRLIYFSYDVKMKEKGDIPEGYSVSREKKERFSLILESASTNQTSMYLCATLRNLAGGYNEQFFGPGTRLTVL.

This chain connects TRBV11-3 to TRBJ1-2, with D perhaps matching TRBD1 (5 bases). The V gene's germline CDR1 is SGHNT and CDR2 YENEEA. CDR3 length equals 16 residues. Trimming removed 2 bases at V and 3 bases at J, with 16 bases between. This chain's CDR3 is CASSLWLGAKDYGYTF. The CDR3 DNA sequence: TGTGCCAGCAGCTTATGGTTAGGGGCAAAGGACTATGGCTACACCTTC.

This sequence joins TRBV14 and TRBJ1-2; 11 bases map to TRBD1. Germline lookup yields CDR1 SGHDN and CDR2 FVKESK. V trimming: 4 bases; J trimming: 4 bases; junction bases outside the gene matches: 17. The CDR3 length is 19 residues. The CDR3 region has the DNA TGTGCCAGCAGCCGGGACAGGGGGGACGTCGGCGGTCCCCTCTATGGCTACACCTTC. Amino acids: CASSRDRGDVGGPLYGYTF.

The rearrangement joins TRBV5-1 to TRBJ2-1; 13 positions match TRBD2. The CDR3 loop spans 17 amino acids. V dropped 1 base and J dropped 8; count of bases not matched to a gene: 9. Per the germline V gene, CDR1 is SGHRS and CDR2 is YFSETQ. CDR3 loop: CASSLLLAGGLLDEQFF. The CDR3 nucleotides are TGCGCCAGCAGCTTGTTACTAGCGGGGGGGCTCCTCGATGAGCAGTTCTTC. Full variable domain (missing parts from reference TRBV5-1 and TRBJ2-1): KAGVTQTPRYLIKTRGQQVTLSCSPISGHRSVSWYQQTPGQGLQFLFEYFSETQRNKGNFPGRFSGRQFSNSRSEMNVSTLELGDSALYLCASSLLLAGGLLDEQFFGPGTRLTVL.

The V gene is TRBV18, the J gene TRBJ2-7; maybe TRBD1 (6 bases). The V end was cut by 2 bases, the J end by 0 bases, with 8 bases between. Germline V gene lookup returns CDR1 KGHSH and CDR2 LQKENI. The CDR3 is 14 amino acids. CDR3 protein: CASSPWTDSYEQYF. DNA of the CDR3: TGTGCCAGCTCACCATGGACAGACTCCTACGAGCAGTACTTC.

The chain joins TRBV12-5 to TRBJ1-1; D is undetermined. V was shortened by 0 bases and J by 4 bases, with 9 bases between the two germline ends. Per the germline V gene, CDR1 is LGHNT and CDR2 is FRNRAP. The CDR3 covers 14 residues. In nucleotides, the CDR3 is TGTGCTAGTGGTTTGGTACCGCGCAGCACTGAAGCTTTCTTT. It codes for CASGLVPRSTEAFF.

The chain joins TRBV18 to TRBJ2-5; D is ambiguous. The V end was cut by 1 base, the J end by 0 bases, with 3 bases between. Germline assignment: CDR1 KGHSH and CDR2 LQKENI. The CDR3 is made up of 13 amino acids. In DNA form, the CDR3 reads TGTGCCAGCTCACCACGGGACCAAGAGACCCAGTACTTC. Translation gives CASSPRDQETQYF.

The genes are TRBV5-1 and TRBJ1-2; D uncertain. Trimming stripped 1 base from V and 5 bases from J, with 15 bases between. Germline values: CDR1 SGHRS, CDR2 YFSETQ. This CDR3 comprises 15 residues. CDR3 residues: CASSLYYTQGYGYTF. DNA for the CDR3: TGCGCCAGCAGCTTGTACTACACTCAAGGGTATGGCTACACCTTC.

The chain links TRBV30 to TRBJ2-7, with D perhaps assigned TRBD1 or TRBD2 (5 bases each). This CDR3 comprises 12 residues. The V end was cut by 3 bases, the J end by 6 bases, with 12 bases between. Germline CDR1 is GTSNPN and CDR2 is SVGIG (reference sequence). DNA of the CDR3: TGTGCCTGGAGCCGAGGGGTACGCGAGCAGTACTTC. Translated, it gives CAWSRGVREQYF.

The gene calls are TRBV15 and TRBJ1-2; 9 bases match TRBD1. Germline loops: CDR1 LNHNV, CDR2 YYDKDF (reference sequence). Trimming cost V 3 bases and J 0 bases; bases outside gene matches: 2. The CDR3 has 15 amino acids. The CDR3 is CATSSRDRANYGYTF. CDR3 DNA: TGTGCCACCAGCAGTAGGGACAGGGCTAACTATGGCTACACCTTC.

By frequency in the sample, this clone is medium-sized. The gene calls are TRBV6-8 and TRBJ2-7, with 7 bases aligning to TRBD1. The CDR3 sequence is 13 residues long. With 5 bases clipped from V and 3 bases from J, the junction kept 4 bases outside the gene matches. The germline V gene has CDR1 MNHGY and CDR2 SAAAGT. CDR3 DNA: TGTGCCAGCAGTCGCTACAGGGGCTACGAGCAGTACTTC. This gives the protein CASSRYRGYEQYF.

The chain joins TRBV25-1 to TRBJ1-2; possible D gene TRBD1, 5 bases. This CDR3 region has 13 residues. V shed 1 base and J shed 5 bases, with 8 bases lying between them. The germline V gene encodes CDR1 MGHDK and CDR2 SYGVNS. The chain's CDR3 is CASSESQAYGYTF. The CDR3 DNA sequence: TGTGCCAGCAGTGAATCACAGGCGTATGGCTACACCTTC.

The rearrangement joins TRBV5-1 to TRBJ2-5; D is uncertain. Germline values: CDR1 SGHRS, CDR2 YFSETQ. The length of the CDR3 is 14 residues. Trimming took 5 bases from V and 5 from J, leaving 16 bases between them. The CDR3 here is CASRVELGVETQYF. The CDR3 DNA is TGCGCCAGCAGAGTTGAGCTTGGGGTGGAGACCCAGTACTTC. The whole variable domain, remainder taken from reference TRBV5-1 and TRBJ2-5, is KAGVTQTPRYLIKTRGQQVTLSCSPISGHRSVSWYQQTPGQGLQFLFEYFSETQRNKGNFPGRFSGRQFSNSRSEMNVSTLELGDSALYLCASRVELGVETQYFGPGTRLLVL.

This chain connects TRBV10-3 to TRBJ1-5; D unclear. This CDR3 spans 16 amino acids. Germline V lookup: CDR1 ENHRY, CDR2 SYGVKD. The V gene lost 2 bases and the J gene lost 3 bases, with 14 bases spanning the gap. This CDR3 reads CAISEGPPNNNQPQHF. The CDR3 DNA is TGTGCCATCAGTGAGGGGCCCCCGAATAACAATCAGCCCCAGCATTTT.

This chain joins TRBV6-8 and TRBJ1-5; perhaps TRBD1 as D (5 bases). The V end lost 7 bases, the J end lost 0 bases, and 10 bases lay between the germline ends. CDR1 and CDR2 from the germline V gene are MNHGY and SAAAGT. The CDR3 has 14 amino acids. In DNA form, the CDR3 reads TGTGCCAGCAAACAGGATTATAGCAATCAGCCCCAGCATTTT. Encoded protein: CASKQDYSNQPQHF.

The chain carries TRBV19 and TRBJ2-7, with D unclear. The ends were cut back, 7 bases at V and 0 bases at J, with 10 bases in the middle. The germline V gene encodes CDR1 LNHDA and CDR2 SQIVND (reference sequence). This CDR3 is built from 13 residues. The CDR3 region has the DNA TGTGCCAGTACTCCTAAGGGCTCCTACGAGCAGTACTTC. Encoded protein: CASTPKGSYEQYF.

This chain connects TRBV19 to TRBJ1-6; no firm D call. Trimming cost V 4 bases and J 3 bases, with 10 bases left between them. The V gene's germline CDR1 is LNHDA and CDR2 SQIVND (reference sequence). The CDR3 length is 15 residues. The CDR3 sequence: CASSTEGIYNSPLHF. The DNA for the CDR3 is TGTGCCAGTAGTACGGAGGGTATCTATAATTCACCCCTCCACTTT.

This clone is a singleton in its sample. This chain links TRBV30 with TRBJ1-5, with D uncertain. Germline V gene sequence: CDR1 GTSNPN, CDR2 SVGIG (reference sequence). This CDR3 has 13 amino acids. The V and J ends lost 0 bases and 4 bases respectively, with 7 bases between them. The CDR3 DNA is TGTGCCTGGAGTGTACTTCTTAATCAGCCCCAGCATTTT. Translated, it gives CAWSVLLNQPQHF.

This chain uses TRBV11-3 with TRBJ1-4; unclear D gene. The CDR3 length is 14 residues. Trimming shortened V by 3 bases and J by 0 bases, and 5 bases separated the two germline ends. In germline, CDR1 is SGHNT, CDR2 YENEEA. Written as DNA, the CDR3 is TGTGCCAGCAGCTTTGGAGCAACTAATGAAAAACTGTTTTTT. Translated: CASSFGATNEKLFF.

The CDR3 DNA follows: TGCAGCGTTGTGGGGGGCGATAGTCAGGGCCTTACTAACTATGGCTACACCTTC. Translation gives CSVVGGDSQGLTNYGYTF. The chain uses TRBV29-1 and TRBJ1-2, with D maybe TRBD1 (6 bases). Germline V gene lookup returns CDR1 SQVTM and CDR2 ANQGSEA. Trimming removed 4 bases from V and 0 bases from J, with 24 bases in between. This CDR3 has 18 amino acids.

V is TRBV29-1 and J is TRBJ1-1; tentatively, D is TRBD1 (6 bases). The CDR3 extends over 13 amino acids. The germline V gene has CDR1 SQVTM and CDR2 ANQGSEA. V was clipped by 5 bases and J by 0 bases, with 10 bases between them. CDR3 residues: CSVRTDLNTEAFF. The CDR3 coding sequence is TGCAGCGTTAGGACAGACCTGAACACTGAAGCTTTCTTT.

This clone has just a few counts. The CDR3 spells CASSLSGRSLMNTEAFF. In nucleotides, the CDR3 is TGTGCCAGCAGCTTGTCAGGCCGGTCCCTTATGAACACTGAAGCTTTCTTT. The rearrangement links TRBV11-3 to TRBJ1-1; no clear D gene. This CDR3 region has 17 residues. Germline V gene data show CDR1 as SGHNT and CDR2 as YENEEA. The V and J ends lost 3 bases and 0 bases respectively, with 17 bases between them.

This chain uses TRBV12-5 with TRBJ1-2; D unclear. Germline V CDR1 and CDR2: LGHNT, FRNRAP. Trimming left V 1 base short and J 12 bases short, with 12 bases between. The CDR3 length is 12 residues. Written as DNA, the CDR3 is TGTGCTAGTGGTTTGGGATACTCGCCGAACACCTTC. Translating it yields CASGLGYSPNTF.

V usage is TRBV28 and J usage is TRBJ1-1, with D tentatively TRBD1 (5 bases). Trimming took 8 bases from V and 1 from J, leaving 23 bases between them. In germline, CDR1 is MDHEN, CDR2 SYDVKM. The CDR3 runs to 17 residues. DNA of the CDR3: TGTGCCAGCGGAGGCGTGTTAGGGAGGGGAGGGAACACTGAAGCTTTCTTT. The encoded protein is CASGGVLGRGGNTEAFF.

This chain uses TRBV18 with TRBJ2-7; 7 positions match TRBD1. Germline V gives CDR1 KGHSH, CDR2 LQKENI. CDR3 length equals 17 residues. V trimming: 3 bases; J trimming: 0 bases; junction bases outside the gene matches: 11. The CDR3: CASSPSLTGVASYEQYF. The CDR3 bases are TGTGCCAGCTCACCCTCTTTAACAGGGGTCGCCTCCTACGAGCAGTACTTC.